These 27 T cell receptor beta chains were sequenced from one sample in a study of Graves' ophthalmopathy and Graves' hyperthyroidism. RNA transcripts provided the template for amplifying TCR beta CDR3 regions. RT-PCR in the first round used HTBI primers; a second-round multiplex PCR followed. TCRdb recomputed calls from the multiplex PCR reads with MiXCR, one row per CDR3 protein. The data show 200,000 to 250,000 distinct CDR3 sequences, with 45% seen just once and less than 60% held by the top ten. The sequenced sample consisted of peripheral blood. The source of these receptors is an adult man with Graves' ophthalmopathy.

This clonotype was found a few times. V gene TRBV4-1 combines with J gene TRBJ1-4; D gene ambiguous. From germline, CDR1 is MGHRA and CDR2 YSYEKL. This CDR3 has 15 residues. The V gene lost 5 bases and the J gene lost 2 bases, with 12 bases spanning the gap. CDR3 bases: TGCGCCAGCAGCAAGTCACAAGGGACTAATGAAAAACTGTTTTTT. It specifies CASSKSQGTNEKLFF.

This clonotype was found many times. V usage is TRBV13 and J usage is TRBJ2-7; TRBD1 is a possible D gene (5 bases). V lost 4 bases, J lost 5 bases, and 9 bases lay in between. The CDR3 spans 12 residues. From germline, CDR1 is PRHDT and CDR2 FYEKMQ (reference sequence). The CDR3 DNA reads TGTGCCAGCAGCTATGGACACCACGAGCAGTACTTC. The encoded protein is CASSYGHHEQYF.

There are many counts of this clonotype. The V and J genes are TRBV7-9 and TRBJ2-7, with D unclear. Looked up from germline, CDR1 is SEHNR and CDR2 is FQNEAQ (reference sequence). The CDR3 has 12 residues. V dropped 5 bases and J dropped 4 bases, with 9 bases sitting between them. Here the CDR3 DNA reads TGTGCCAGCAGCGAAAGTAGGTACGAGCAGTACTTC. Its translation is CASSESRYEQYF.

The table lists this clonotype with a few counts. The chain joins TRBV7-6 to TRBJ2-7, with 9 bases lining up with TRBD1. The trim removed 2 bases at V and 3 bases at J, leaving 2 bases unmatched. Germline values: CDR1 SGHVS, CDR2 FNYEAQ. The CDR3 totals 14 residues. CDR3: CASSLTGGGYEQYF. As DNA, the CDR3 is TGTGCCAGCAGCTTAACAGGGGGCGGCTACGAGCAGTACTTC.

V gene TRBV2 combines with J gene TRBJ1-3; 8 bases are a match to TRBD1. Germline CDR1 and CDR2: SNHLY and FYNNEI. The CDR3 is made up of 15 amino acids. V shed 5 bases, J shed 0 bases, and the junction held 3 bases outside the gene matches. The chain's CDR3 is CASSSDRASGNTIYF. CDR3 nucleotides: TGTGCCAGCAGTTCGGACAGGGCCTCTGGAAACACCATATATTTT.

The count of this clonotype is one. The chain is built from TRBV7-8 and TRBJ1-1; 9 bases line up with TRBD1. The junction had 12 bases not matched to a gene; V was cut back by 6 bases and J by 10 bases. Germline CDR1 and CDR2: SGHVS and FQNEAQ. The CDR3 extends over 14 amino acids. DNA of the CDR3: TGTGCCAGCAGACAGGGGGCCAGTCCTCAGGGAGCTTTCTTT. It specifies CASRQGASPQGAFF.

The chain joins TRBV19 to TRBJ1-2; D unclear. V was cut by 1 base and J by 2 bases, with 11 bases left in between. Germline assignment: CDR1 LNHDA and CDR2 SQIVND (reference sequence). The CDR3 contains 15 residues. As DNA, the CDR3 is TGTGCCAGTAGTATAGGTTCTGCGGACAACTATGGCTACACCTTC. Translated: CASSIGSADNYGYTF.

The chain is built from TRBV20-1 and TRBJ2-7, with D perhaps matching TRBD1 (6 bases). The J call may be in error: the DNA end matches TRBJ2-1 better. From germline, CDR1 is DFQATT and CDR2 SNEGSKA (reference sequence). This CDR3 has 12 amino acids. Here the CDR3 reads CSARDQTGEQFF. The CDR3, as DNA: TGCAGTGCTAGAGACCAAACAGGGGAGCAGTTCTTC.

The gene calls are TRBV5-5 and TRBJ1-1; weak D call: TRBD1 (6 bases). The germline V gene encodes CDR1 SGHKS and CDR2 YYEKEE (reference sequence). The V end was cut by 1 base, the J end by 7 bases, with 11 bases between. This CDR3 is built from 13 residues. CDR3: CASSLTGLDEAFF. CDR3 nucleotide sequence: TGTGCCAGCAGCTTGACAGGGTTGGATGAAGCTTTCTTT. Based on the CDR3 plus reference TRBV5-5 and TRBJ1-1, the full variable domain is DAGVTQSPTHLIKTRGQQVTLRCSPISGHKSVSWYQQVLGQGPQFIFQYYEKEERGRGNFPDRFSARQFPNYSSELNVNALLLGDSALYLCASSLTGLDEAFFGQGTRLTVV.

This chain connects TRBV7-2 to TRBJ2-1; D not resolved. V was shortened by 0 bases and J by 4 bases, with 4 bases between the two germline ends. CDR1 and CDR2 (germline): SGHTA, FQGNSA. CDR3 length: 13 amino acids. CDR3 sequence: CASSLARYNEQFF. The CDR3 coding sequence is TGTGCCAGCAGCTTAGCCCGGTACAATGAGCAGTTCTTC. Based on the CDR3 plus reference TRBV7-2 and TRBJ2-1, the full variable domain is GAGVSQSPSNKVTEKGKDVELRCDPISGHTALYWYRQSLGQGLEFLIYFQGNSAPDKSGLPSDRFSAERTGGSVSTLTIQRTQQEDSAVYLCASSLARYNEQFFGPGTRLTVL.

V gene TRBV15 combines with J gene TRBJ2-3, with TRBD2 identical over 8 bases. Germline CDR1 is LNHNV and CDR2 is YYDKDF (reference sequence). V was clipped by 1 base and J by 2 bases; unmatched bases: 5. CDR3 size: 16 residues. CDR3 residues: CATSRGGGRSTDTQYF. The CDR3 nucleotides read TGTGCCACCAGCAGAGGTGGCGGGAGGTCCACAGATACGCAGTATTTT.

This clonotype was detected once. The rearrangement uses TRBV7-9 and TRBJ2-7; a weak D match, TRBD2 (6 bases). Germline V lookup: CDR1 SEHNR, CDR2 FQNEAQ (reference sequence). Trimming stripped 4 bases from V and 6 bases from J, with 13 bases between. The CDR3 has 13 residues. Here the CDR3 reads CASSSAQGGEQYF. The CDR3 region has the DNA TGTGCCAGCAGCTCAGCGCAGGGAGGCGAGCAGTACTTC.

A single count supports this clonotype. The J gene is TRBJ2-2, the V gene TRBV19; D call uncertain. CDR1 is LNHDA and CDR2 is SQIVND in the germline V gene (reference sequence). Trimming shortened V by 3 bases and J by 1 base, and 12 bases separated the two germline ends. The CDR3 has 16 amino acids. The CDR3 DNA reads as TGTGCCAGTAGTATTAATGGGCACTGGAACACCGGGGAGCTGTTTTTT. It encodes CASSINGHWNTGELFF.

This sequence joins TRBV10-3 and TRBJ2-7; D is tentatively TRBD1 or TRBD2 (5 bases each). V was trimmed by 0 bases and J by 0 bases, leaving 12 bases between them. Per germline, CDR1 ENHRY and CDR2 SYGVKD. The length of the CDR3 is 16 residues. CDR3 sequence: CAISESGTRSSYEQYF. The CDR3 DNA follows: TGTGCCATCAGTGAGTCTGGGACCCGCTCCTCCTACGAGCAGTACTTC.

This clonotype was seen many times. The CDR3 loop reads CASSDFGRIAGDLYQETQYF. The CDR3 nucleotides read TGTGCCAGCAGTGACTTCGGCCGGATAGCGGGAGACCTGTACCAAGAGACCCAGTACTTC. This chain links TRBV25-1 with TRBJ2-5, with TRBD2 matching over 9 bases. Trimming cost V 3 bases and J 0 bases; bases outside gene matches: 17. The CDR3 totals 20 residues. CDR1 is MGHDK, CDR2 SYGVNS, per germline. Variable domain in full (rest from reference TRBV25-1 and TRBJ2-5): EADIYQTPRYLVIGTGKKITLECSQTMGHDKMYWYQQDPGMELHLIHYSYGVNSTEKGDLSSESTVSRIRTEHFPLTLESARPSHTSQYLCASSDFGRIAGDLYQETQYFGPGTRLLVL.

As regards this clonotype: The CDR3 end shows no conserved phenylalanine or tryptophan, and so a read error is likely. It is unclear where the CDR3 begins or ends on the DNA, so no DNA is shown, and the CDR3 is as TCRdb lists it. This chain joins TRBV7-2 and TRBJ2-2; the table's D call of TRBD2 was not tested on the DNA. Germline assignment: CDR1 SGHTA and CDR2 FQGNSA. The CDR3 is 12 amino acids long, termini counted. CDR3: CASSYQTSGSTV.

This clonotype was detected many times. This sequence joins TRBV10-3 and TRBJ1-3, with unresolved D. The CDR3 runs to 16 residues. Trimming cost V 0 bases and J 0 bases, with 9 bases left between them. The germline gives CDR1 ENHRY, CDR2 SYGVKD. In DNA form, the CDR3 reads TGTGCCATCAGTGAGTCAGCAGGCCTCTCTGGAAACACCATATATTTT. It specifies CAISESAGLSGNTIYF.

The V gene is TRBV29-1, the J gene TRBJ1-2, with a possible D match to TRBD1 (6 bases). V shed 3 bases and J shed 1 base, with 12 bases lying between them. CDR3 size: 14 residues. Germline lookup yields CDR1 SQVTM and CDR2 ANQGSEA. Written as DNA, the CDR3 is TGCAGCGTTGAGGAGGGGGGGAGTAACTATGGCTACACCTTC. Translation: CSVEEGGSNYGYTF.

The chain links TRBV4-2 to TRBJ2-5; 10 bases line up with TRBD2. V trimming: 4 bases; J trimming: 3 bases; junction bases outside the gene matches: 5. Germline CDR1 is LGHNA and CDR2 is YNFKEQ. The CDR3 is made up of 15 amino acids. The CDR3 region has the DNA TGTGCCAGCAGCCCCTCCGGGACTAGCGAAGAGACCCAGTACTTC. Translating gives CASSPSGTSEETQYF.

This clonotype was picked up a small number of times. The CDR3 loop reads CASSLRGLLSTDTQYF. The CDR3 DNA sequence: TGTGCCAGCAGCTTACGGGGCCTCCTTAGCACAGATACGCAGTATTTT. This rearrangement joins TRBV7-2 to TRBJ2-3; D may correspond to TRBD1 or TRBD2 (5 bases each). Germline loops: CDR1 SGHTA, CDR2 FQGNSA. The CDR3 sequence is 16 residues long. The V end lost 2 bases, the J end lost 0 bases, and 12 bases lay between the germline ends.

This clonotype turned up a few times. The chain has TRBV7-8 and TRBJ1-5, with TRBD1 identical over 7 bases. Germline V gene lookup returns CDR1 SGHVS and CDR2 FQNEAQ. With 4 bases clipped from V and 1 base from J, the junction kept 4 bases outside the gene matches. The CDR3 covers 15 residues. CDR3 DNA: TGTGCCAGCAGCTCGTACAGGGGAAGCAATCAGCCCCAGCATTTT. Encoded protein: CASSSYRGSNQPQHF.

This chain connects TRBV9 to TRBJ1-1; maybe TRBD1 (5 bases). This CDR3 comprises 14 residues. Trimming pared 4 bases from V and 0 bases from J, leaving 10 bases between. Germline values: CDR1 SGDLS, CDR2 YYNGEE. CDR3 sequence (DNA): TGTGCCAGCAGCCGGGACCCATTGAACACTGAAGCTTTCTTT. Translated, it gives CASSRDPLNTEAFF.

The V gene is TRBV20-1, the J gene TRBJ1-5; D is unclear. Germline V gives CDR1 DFQATT, CDR2 SNEGSKA (reference sequence). V lost 0 bases and J lost 0, with 9 bases in between. This CDR3 region has 15 residues. CDR3 coding DNA: TGCAGTGCTAGAGATCCCGGGAATAGCAATCAGCCCCAGCATTTT. Protein product: CSARDPGNSNQPQHF.

This clonotype has just a few counts. The chain joins TRBV10-3 to TRBJ2-7, with 8 bases lining up with TRBD1. Germline CDR1 reads ENHRY; CDR2 reads SYGVKD. Losses at the gene ends were 10 bases for V and 3 bases for J; bases not matched to a gene: 8. CDR3 length: 13 amino acids. CDR3 sequence reads: CASNLDRDYEQYF. The CDR3 DNA sequence: TGTGCCAGCAATCTGGACAGGGACTACGAGCAGTACTTC.

The rearrangement uses TRBV18 and TRBJ1-2; 7 bases are shared with TRBD1. CDR3 length: 15 amino acids. The V and J ends lost 4 bases and 2 bases, in that order; junction bases with no gene match: 7. CDR1 and CDR2 from the germline V gene are KGHSH and LQKENI. The CDR3 DNA reads as TGTGCCAGCTCACTTACGTCACAGGGGAACTATGGCTACACCTTC. Translating it yields CASSLTSQGNYGYTF. The whole variable domain, filled in from reference TRBV18 and TRBJ1-2, reads NAGVMQNPRHLVRRRGQEARLRCSPMKGHSHVYWYRQLPEEGLKFMVYLQKENIIDESGMPKERFSAEFPKEGPSILRIQQVVRGDSAAYFCASSLTSQGNYGYTFGSGTRLTVV.

The chain links TRBV20-1 to TRBJ1-6; tentative D call: TRBD1 (6 bases). From germline, CDR1 is DFQATT and CDR2 SNEGSKA (reference sequence). This CDR3 has 14 residues. V gave up 1 base and J gave up 5 bases, with 9 bases separating them. This chain's CDR3 is CSARGDTHNSPLHF. Written as DNA, the CDR3 is TGCAGTGCTAGAGGGGACACCCATAATTCACCCCTCCACTTT.

J is TRBJ1-2 and V is TRBV6-5; no definite D call. Germline V gene sequence: CDR1 MNHEY, CDR2 SVGAGI. The CDR3 runs 14 residues. Trimming removed 3 bases from V and 2 bases from J, with 10 bases in between. CDR3 sequence (DNA): TGTGCCAGCAGTTATGGCAGGACGAACTATGGCTACACCTTC. Protein sequence: CASSYGRTNYGYTF.